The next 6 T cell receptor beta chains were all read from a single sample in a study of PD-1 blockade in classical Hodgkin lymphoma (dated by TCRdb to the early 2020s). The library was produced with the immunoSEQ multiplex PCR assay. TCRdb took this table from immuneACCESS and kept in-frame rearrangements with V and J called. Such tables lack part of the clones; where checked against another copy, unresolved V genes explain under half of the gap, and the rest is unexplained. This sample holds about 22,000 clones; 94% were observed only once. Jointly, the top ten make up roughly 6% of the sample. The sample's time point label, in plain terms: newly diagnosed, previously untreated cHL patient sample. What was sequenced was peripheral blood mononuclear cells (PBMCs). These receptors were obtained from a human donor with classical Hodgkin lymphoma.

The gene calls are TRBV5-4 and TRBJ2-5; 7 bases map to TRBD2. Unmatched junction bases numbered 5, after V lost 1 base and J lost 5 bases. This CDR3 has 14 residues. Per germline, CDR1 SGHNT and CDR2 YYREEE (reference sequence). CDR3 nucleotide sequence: TGTGCCAGCAGCTTGACGGGGGGTTGGGAGACCCAGTACTTC. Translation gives CASSLTGGWETQYF.

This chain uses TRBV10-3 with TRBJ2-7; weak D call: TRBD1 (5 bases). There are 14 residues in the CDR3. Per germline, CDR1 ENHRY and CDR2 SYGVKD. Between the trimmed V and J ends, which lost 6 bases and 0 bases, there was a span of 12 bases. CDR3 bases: TGTGCCATCAGGACAGACAAAAGCTCCTACGAGCAGTACTTC. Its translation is CAIRTDKSSYEQYF.

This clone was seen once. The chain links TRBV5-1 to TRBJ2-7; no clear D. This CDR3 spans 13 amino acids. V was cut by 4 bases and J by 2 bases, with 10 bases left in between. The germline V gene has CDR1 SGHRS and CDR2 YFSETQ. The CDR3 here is CASSRDGPYEQYF. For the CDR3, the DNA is TGCGCCAGCAGCCGCGACGGACCCTACGAGCAGTACTTC.

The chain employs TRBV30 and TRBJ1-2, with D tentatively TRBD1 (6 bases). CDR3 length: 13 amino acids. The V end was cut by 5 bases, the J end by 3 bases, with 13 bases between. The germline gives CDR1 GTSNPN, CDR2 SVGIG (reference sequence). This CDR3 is CAWAPRQDYGYTF. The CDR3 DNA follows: TGTGCCTGGGCCCCCCGACAGGACTATGGCTACACCTTC.

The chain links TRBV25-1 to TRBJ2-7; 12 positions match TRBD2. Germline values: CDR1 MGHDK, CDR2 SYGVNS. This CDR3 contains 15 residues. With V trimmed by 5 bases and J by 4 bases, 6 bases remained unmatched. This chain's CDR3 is CASSRTSGVEYEQYF. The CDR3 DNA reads TGTGCCAGCAGTCGGACTAGCGGGGTAGAGTACGAGCAGTACTTC.

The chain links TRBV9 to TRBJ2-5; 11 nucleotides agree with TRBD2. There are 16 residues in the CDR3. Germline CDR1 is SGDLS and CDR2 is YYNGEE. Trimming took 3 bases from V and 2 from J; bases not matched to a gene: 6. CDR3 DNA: TGTGCCAGCAGCGCGGCCCTAGCGGGGGGACAAGAGACCCAGTACTTC. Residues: CASSAALAGGQETQYF.